The source of this T cell receptor beta chain is a study of blood T cell repertoires in COVID-19. The repertoire was sequenced with immunoSEQ multiplex PCR; TCRdb's copy has only in-frame clones and lacks some. The sample carries over 250,000 clones, 80% to 90% recorded once. This CDR3 has 16 residues. Trimming at V came to 2 bases and at J to 3 bases, leaving 9 bases not matched to a gene. The germline CDR1 and CDR2 sequences are MNHEY and SVGAGI. Individuals aged 18 to 89 years were recruited from about two dozen US areas. Participant-reported clinical history was the basis for cohort assignment. Among Cohort 3 donors, those recovered had two negative PCRs, clearance, or symptom resolution.

The clonotype comes from a young woman who had recovered from COVID-19. What was sequenced was PBMCs or T cells enriched from blood (not recorded which). The chain has TRBV6-5 and TRBJ2-5; TRBD1 agrees at 7 bases. CDR3 nucleotide sequence: TGTGCCAGCAGTTACGGGGCTGGGACAGCCAAAGAGACCCAGTACTTC. It codes for CASSYGAGTAKETQYF.